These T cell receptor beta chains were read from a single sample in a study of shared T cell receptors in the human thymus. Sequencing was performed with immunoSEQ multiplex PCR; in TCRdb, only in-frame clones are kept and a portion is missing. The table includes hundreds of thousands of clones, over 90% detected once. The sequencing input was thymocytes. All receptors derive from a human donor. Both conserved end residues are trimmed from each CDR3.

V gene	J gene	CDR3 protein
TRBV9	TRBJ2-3	ASSLISGRKDTQY
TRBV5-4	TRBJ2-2	ASSLGRDRGTGELF
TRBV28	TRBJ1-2	ASSARDWRPPYGYT
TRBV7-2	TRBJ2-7	ASSLVRAGETYEQY
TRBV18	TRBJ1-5	ASSGGTVRVNQPQH
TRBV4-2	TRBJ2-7	ASSPGAGPYEQY
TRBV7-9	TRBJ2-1	ASSLSGLDLPKRNEQF
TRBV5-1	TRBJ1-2	ASSLAGYGYT
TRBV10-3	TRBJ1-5	AISKEGVGDQPQH
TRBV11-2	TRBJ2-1	ASSLDIWGATYNEQF
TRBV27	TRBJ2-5	ASSFEGTYAVETQY
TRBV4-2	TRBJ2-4	ASSHFGPGLAGALAKNIQY
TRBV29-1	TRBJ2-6	SGFVHGANVLT
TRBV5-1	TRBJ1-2	ASSLVGPSEDGYT
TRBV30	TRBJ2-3	AWSSLGLAVSTDTQY
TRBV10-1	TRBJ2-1	ASSESIAGAGNEQF
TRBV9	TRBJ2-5	ASSVNGAGMVQTQY
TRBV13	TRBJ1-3	ASSLGTAGNTIY
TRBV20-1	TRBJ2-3	SASPLESGY
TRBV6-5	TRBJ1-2	ASSYSNQGNYGYT
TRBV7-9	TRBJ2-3	ASSLKLMARFTDTQY
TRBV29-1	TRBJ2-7	SVESARGTALPYEQY
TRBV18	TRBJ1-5	ASSPFQGKNSNQPQH
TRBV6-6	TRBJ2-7	ASRLELRVYEQY
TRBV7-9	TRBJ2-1	ASSLWGTGPDGEQF
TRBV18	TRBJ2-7	ASSRRQGRPYEQY
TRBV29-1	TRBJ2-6	SVAVPGANVLT
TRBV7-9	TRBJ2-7	ASSPPLAGGHEQY
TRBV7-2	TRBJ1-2	ASSWSDRTYGYT
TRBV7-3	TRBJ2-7	ASSQEPQHEQY
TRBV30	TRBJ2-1	AWSVRTSGRANTYNEQF
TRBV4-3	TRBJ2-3	ASSQDWDEGDRTDTQY
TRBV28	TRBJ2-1	ASSPGGSGRRNEQF
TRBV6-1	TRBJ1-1	ASSDDGQGPFRYTEAF
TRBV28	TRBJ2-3	ASTTGGEEGRASTDTQY
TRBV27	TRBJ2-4	ASSSPGRKNIQY
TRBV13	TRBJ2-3	ASSLAGTATDTQY
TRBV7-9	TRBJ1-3	ASSARGGISGNTIY
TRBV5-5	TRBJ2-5	ASSCRKGGPETQY